This T cell receptor (beta chain) is from a study of blood T cells in healthy people across ages. Trimming stripped 1 base from V and 5 bases from J, with 8 bases between. Germline values: CDR1 SGHTA, CDR2 FQGNSA. The CDR3 has 13 residues. Then a second PCR, running about 6 to 12 cycles, was carried out with a sample-barcoded 5' primer and a J-beta primer mix. MiXCR was run by TCRdb on the 5' RACE reads, yielding one entry per CDR3 protein. The sample yields 750,000 to 1,000,000 distinct CDR3 sequences, 29% seen once. With regard to this clonotype: The CDR3 ends on some other residue instead of the conserved phenylalanine or tryptophan, so this is likely a read error.

The sample was also reused in another study, on T cells of mothers and their children.

Sequencing used blood. This rearrangement joins TRBV7-2 to TRBJ2-5; D is possibly TRBD2 (5 bases). This TCR was sampled from a woman between 40 and 55 years old in good health. The CDR3 region is CASSLGLYETQYL. CDR3 nucleotide sequence: TGTGCCAGCAGCTTAGGACTATACGAGACCCAGTACCTC.